This T cell receptor (beta chain) was identified during a study of T cells after posttransplantation cyclophosphamide. Methotrexate plus calcineurin inhibitor accompanied controls' myeloablative marrow transplants; sampling was 1 year later. This clone has just one count. Its matching antigen is unknown. The CDR3 is 16 amino acids. The V gene's germline CDR1 is SGHKS and CDR2 YYEKEE (reference sequence). Trimming cost V 4 bases and J 0 bases; bases outside gene matches: 6. The table came from immunoSEQ multiplex PCR; TCRdb's copy has only in-frame clones and leaves some out. The sample has more than 8,000 clones, around 92% seen once. Study-level results: Recipient CMV seropositivity and CMV reactivation strongly tracked TRB clonality. Donor-recipient repertoire similarity was low at 1-2 months, rising over year one.

Sequences were derived from PBMCs, sampled approximately 430 days after allogeneic stem cell transplant with calcineurin inhibitor and methotrexate. This TCR was recovered from a male patient aged 50 to 60 who received an allogeneic stem cell transplant from an unrelated donor, was CMV-positive, and had chronic GVHD only. Among the T cells, some may be from the graft donor. The chain employs TRBV5-5 and TRBJ1-1, with TRBD1 matching 10 bases. The CDR3 DNA sequence: TGTGCCAGCAGCACCCGGGACAGGGGAATGAACACTGAAGCTTTCTTT. This encodes CASSTRDRGMNTEAFF.